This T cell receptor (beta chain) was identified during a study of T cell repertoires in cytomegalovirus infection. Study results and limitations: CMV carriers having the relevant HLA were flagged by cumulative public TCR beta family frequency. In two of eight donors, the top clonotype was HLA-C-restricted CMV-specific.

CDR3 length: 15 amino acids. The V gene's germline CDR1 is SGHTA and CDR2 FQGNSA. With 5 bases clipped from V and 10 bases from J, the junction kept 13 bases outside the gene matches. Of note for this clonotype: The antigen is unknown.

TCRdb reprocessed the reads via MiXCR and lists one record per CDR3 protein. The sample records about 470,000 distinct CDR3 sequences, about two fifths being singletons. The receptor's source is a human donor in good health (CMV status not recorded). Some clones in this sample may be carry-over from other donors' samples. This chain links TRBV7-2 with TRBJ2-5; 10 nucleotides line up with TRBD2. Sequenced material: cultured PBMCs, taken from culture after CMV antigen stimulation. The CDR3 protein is CASSLGGLAARDQYF. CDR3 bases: TGTGCCAGCAGCCTAGGTGGACTAGCGGCCCGTGACCAGTACTTC. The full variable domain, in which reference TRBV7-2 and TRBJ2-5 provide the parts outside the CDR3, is GAGVSQSPSNKVTEKGKDVELRCDPISGHTALYWYRQSLGQGLEFLIYFQGNSAPDKSGLPSDRFSAERTGGSVSTLTIQRTQQEDSAVYLCASSLGGLAARDQYFGPGTRLLVL.